Below are 12 T cell receptor beta chains sequenced from a single sample in a study of response to subunit inactivated influenza vaccine. One entry per CDR3 protein results from TCRdb running MiXCR on the RT-PCR reads. The sample has over 150,000 distinct CDR3 sequences, approximately 11% seen once. Sequences were derived from non-naive T cells sorted from PBMCs, sampled about 6 weeks after vaccination. These receptors originate from a man aged 45-65 years who received an inactivated influenza vaccine.

The rearrangement uses TRBV12-3 or TRBV12-4 and TRBJ2-6, with D unclear. V gave up 7 bases and J gave up 2 bases, with 9 bases separating them. The CDR3 loop spans 14 amino acids. CDR3 region: CASNSGAGANVLTF. DNA for the CDR3: TGTGCCAGCAACAGTGGTGCTGGGGCCAACGTCCTGACTTTC.

The chain links TRBV20-1 to TRBJ1-6; perhaps TRBD1 as D (5 bases). Per the germline V gene, CDR1 is DFQATT and CDR2 is SNEGSKA (reference sequence). With 6 bases removed from V and 4 bases from J, the gap between germline ends came to 13 bases. The CDR3 spans 14 residues. The CDR3 nucleotides are TGCAGTGCGGGGCCTCGGCCATATAATTCACCCCTCCACTTT. Amino acid sequence: CSAGPRPYNSPLHF.

V usage is TRBV5-1 and J usage is TRBJ1-4; 8 bases align to TRBD1. CDR1 and CDR2 (germline): SGHRS, YFSETQ. J gave up 8 bases and V 0 bases, and 6 bases lay outside the gene matches. The CDR3 is 15 residues long. CDR3 in amino acids: CASSLAGTGGEKLFF. The CDR3, as DNA: TGCGCCAGCAGCTTGGCTGGCACAGGGGGAGAAAAACTGTTTTTT.

The chain carries TRBV10-3 and TRBJ2-3, with a tentative D call TRBD2 (6 bases). CDR3 size: 12 residues. CDR1 ENHRY and CDR2 SYGVKD come from the germline V gene. Trimming took off 11 bases at V and 0 bases at J, with 9 bases between the two ends. The CDR3 spells CAVRGSTDTQYF. Written as DNA, the CDR3 is TGTGCCGTCCGGGGGAGCACAGATACGCAGTATTTT.

V gene TRBV20-1 combines with J gene TRBJ2-1, with TRBD2 matching over 11 bases. This CDR3 spans 14 amino acids. In germline, CDR1 is DFQATT, CDR2 SNEGSKA (reference sequence). Trimming took 7 bases from V and 2 from J; bases not matched to a gene: 4. Here the CDR3 DNA reads TGCAGTGTCCCGACTAGCGGGGCCTACAATGAGCAGTTCTTC. This sequence encodes CSVPTSGAYNEQFF.

This sequence joins TRBV12-3 or TRBV12-4 and TRBJ2-5, with 9 bases lining up with TRBD1. Trimming cost V 6 bases and J 1 base; bases outside gene matches: 0. This CDR3 comprises 13 residues. The CDR3 spells CASRTGGQETQYF. The CDR3 nucleotides are TGTGCCAGCAGGACAGGGGGCCAAGAGACCCAGTACTTC.

The chain employs TRBV9 and TRBJ2-2, with TRBD2 identical over 10 bases. CDR3 length: 17 amino acids. J lost 7 bases, V lost 0 bases, and 9 bases had no gene match. Germline V lookup: CDR1 SGDLS, CDR2 YYNGEE. CDR3 nucleotide sequence: TGTGCCAGCAGCGTAGCGGGAGCGGGAGGGCCGAACGGGGAGCTGTTTTTT. It specifies CASSVAGAGGPNGELFF.

This clonotype has a handful of counts. This chain joins TRBV28 and TRBJ2-5; D gene ambiguous. The CDR3 runs to 14 residues. The V end was cut by 3 bases, the J end by 5 bases, with 13 bases between. The germline CDR1 and CDR2 sequences are MDHEN and SYDVKM. The CDR3: CASSFTSNVETQYF. CDR3 bases: TGTGCCAGCAGTTTTACCAGCAACGTCGAGACCCAGTACTTC.

The J gene is TRBJ2-1, the V gene TRBV4-2, with 7 bases fitting TRBD2. Trimming removed 4 bases from V and 0 bases from J; junction bases left unmatched: 6. Germline V lookup: CDR1 LGHNA, CDR2 YNFKEQ. The CDR3 contains 16 residues. The CDR3 loop reads CASSRLADSSYNEQFF. CDR3 in DNA: TGTGCCAGCAGCCGCCTAGCGGATAGCTCCTACAATGAGCAGTTCTTC.

This clonotype was seen only a few times. The genes are TRBV3-1 and TRBJ2-1, with no clear D. This CDR3 is built from 13 residues. V was shortened by 4 bases and J by 9 bases, with 13 bases between the two germline ends. Germline V gene data show CDR1 as LGHDT and CDR2 as YNNKEL (reference sequence). In DNA, the CDR3 is TGTGCCAGCAGCCTCTACCCCCGCCGTGAGCAGTTCTTC. Translating it yields CASSLYPRREQFF.

The V and J genes are TRBV28 and TRBJ2-7; a possible D gene is TRBD2 (6 bases). Between the trimmed V and J ends, which lost 3 bases and 2 bases, there was a span of 17 bases. There are 16 residues in the CDR3. CDR1 is MDHEN, CDR2 SYDVKM, per germline. The CDR3 reads CASSFGLAILTYEQYF. The CDR3 DNA reads TGTGCCAGCAGTTTTGGGCTAGCGATACTCACCTACGAGCAGTACTTC. The full variable domain, completed using reference TRBV28 and TRBJ2-7, is DVKVTQSSRYLVKRTGEKVFLECVQDMDHENMFWYRQDPGLGLRLIYFSYDVKMKEKGDIPEGYSVSREKKERFSLILESASTNQTSMYLCASSFGLAILTYEQYFGPGTRLTVT.

The genes are TRBV29-1 and TRBJ2-1; TRBD2 agrees at 8 bases. This CDR3 is 12 amino acids long. Unmatched junction bases numbered 9, after V lost 7 bases and J lost 10 bases. Germline values: CDR1 SQVTM, CDR2 ANQGSEA. DNA of the CDR3: TGCAGCGGCGGGGGGACGGATGGGGAGCAGTTCTTC. Its translation is CSGGGTDGEQFF.